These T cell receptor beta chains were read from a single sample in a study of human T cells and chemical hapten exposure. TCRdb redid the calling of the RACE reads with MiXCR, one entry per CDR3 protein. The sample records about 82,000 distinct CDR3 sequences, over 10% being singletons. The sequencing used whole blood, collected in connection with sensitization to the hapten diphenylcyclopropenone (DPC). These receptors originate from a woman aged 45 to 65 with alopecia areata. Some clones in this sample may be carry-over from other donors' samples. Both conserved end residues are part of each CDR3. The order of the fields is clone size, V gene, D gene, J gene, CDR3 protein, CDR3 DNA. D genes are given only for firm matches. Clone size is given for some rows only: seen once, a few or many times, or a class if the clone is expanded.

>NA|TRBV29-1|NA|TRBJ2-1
CSVGGRNYNEQFF
TGCAGCGTGGGGGGGCGCAACTACAATGAGCAGTTCTTC
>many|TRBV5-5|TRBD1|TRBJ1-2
CASNLDRHYGYTF
TGTGCCAGCAATCTGGACAGGCACTATGGCTACACCTTC
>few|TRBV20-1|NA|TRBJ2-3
CSEADTSTDTQYF
TGCAGTGAAGCCGATACTAGCACAGATACGCAGTATTTT
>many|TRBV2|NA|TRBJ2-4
CASSEWAGLAKNIQYF
TGTGCCAGCAGTGAATGGGCGGGACTAGCCAAAAACATTCAGTACTTC
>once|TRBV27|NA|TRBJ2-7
CASKYWSFSYEQYF
TGTGCCAGCAAATACTGGTCGTTCTCCTACGAGCAGTACTTC
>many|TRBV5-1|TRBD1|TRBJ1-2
CASSEGTGYGYTF
TGCGCCAGCAGCGAAGGGACAGGCTATGGCTACACCTTC
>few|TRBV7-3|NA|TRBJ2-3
CASSYNSGADTQYF
TGTGCCAGCAGCTACAATTCAGGGGCAGATACGCAGTATTTT
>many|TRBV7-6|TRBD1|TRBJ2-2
CASSSGTGGYTGELFF
TGTGCCAGCAGCTCCGGGACAGGGGGATACACCGGGGAGCTGTTTTTT
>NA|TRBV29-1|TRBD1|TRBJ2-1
CSGETTGAYNEQFF
TGCAGCGGTGAAACAACAGGGGCCTACAATGAGCAGTTCTTC
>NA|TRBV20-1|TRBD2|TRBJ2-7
CSAFRLAELEEQYF
TGCAGTGCTTTCCGACTAGCGGAGTTGGAAGAGCAGTACTTC
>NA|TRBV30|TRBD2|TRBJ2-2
CAWSLGSGGLPPGELFF
TGTGCCTGGAGTCTTGGTTCGGGAGGTTTACCCCCCGGGGAGCTGTTTTTT
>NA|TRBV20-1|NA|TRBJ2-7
CSARDGGLWSYEQYF
TGCAGTGCTAGAGACGGAGGCCTGTGGTCCTACGAGCAGTACTTC
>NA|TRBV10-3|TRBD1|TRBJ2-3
CAIRETGGDTQYF
TGTGCCATCAGAGAGACAGGGGGAGATACGCAGTATTTT
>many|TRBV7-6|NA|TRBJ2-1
CASSLVSRSSYNEQFF
TGTGCCAGCAGCTTAGTTAGCCGGAGCTCCTACAATGAGCAGTTCTTC